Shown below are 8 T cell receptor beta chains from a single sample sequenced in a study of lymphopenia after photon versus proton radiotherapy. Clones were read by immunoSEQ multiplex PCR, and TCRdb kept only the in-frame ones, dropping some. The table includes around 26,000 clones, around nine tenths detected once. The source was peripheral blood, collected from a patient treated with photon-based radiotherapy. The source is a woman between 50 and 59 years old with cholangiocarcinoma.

CDR3 in amino acids: CSAFLGGTQYF. The CDR3 DNA reads TGCAGTGCTTTCCTGGGCGGGACCCAGTACTTC. The V gene is TRBV20-1, the J gene TRBJ2-5; D is unresolved. The CDR3 is made up of 11 amino acids. Germline assignment: CDR1 DFQATT and CDR2 SNEGSKA (reference sequence). Trimming removed 5 bases from V and 7 bases from J, with 11 bases in between.

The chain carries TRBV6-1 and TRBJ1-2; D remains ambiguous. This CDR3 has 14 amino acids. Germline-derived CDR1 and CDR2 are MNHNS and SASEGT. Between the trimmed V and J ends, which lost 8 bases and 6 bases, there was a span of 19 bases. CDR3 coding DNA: TGTGCCAGCGGTTTGGAGGTCCGCTTTGATGGCTACACCTTC. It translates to CASGLEVRFDGYTF.

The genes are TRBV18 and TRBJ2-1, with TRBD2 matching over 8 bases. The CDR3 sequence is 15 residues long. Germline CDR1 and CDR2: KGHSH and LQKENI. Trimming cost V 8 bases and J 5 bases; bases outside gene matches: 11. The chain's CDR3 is CASTGGVGINNEQFF. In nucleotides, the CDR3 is TGTGCCAGCACGGGAGGGGTGGGAATCAACAATGAGCAGTTCTTC.

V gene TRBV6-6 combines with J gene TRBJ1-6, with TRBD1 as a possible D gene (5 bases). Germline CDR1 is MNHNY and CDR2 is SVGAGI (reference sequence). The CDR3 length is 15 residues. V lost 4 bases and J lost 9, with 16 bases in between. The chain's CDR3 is CASSSTLGDSSPLHF. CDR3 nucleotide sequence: TGTGCCAGCAGTTCCACCCTGGGGGATAGTTCACCCCTCCACTTT.

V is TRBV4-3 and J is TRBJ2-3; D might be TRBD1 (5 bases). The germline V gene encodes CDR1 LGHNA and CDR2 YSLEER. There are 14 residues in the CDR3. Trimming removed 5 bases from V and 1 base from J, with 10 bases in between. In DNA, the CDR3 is TGCGCCAGCAGCGAAGGGGCCGGCACAGATACGCAGTATTTT. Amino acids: CASSEGAGTDTQYF.

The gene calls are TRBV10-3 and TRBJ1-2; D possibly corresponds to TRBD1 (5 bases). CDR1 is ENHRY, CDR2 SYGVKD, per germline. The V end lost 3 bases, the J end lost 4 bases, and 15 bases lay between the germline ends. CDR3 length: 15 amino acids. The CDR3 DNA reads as TGTGCCATCAGTGAAAGGGAGACAGTTTTCTATGGCTACACCTTC. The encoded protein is CAISERETVFYGYTF.

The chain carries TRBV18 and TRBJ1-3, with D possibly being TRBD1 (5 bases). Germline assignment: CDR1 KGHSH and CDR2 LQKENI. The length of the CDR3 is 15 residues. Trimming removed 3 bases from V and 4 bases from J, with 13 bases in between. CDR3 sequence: CASSPGQGDGNTIYF. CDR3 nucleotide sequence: TGTGCCAGCTCACCGGGGCAGGGAGACGGAAACACCATATATTTT.

In DNA form, the CDR3 reads TGTGCCAACGGGGGTAACACTGAAGCTTTCTTT. Protein product: CANGGNTEAFF. This rearrangement joins TRBV5-5 to TRBJ1-1, with a tentative D call TRBD1 (5 bases). Germline V CDR1 and CDR2: SGHKS, YYEKEE (reference sequence). The CDR3 runs to 11 residues. The germline V and J ends were trimmed by 9 bases and 2 bases, with 8 bases remaining between them. The complete variable domain, with remaining parts taken from reference TRBV5-5 and TRBJ1-1, reads DAGVTQSPTHLIKTRGQQVTLRCSPISGHKSVSWYQQVLGQGPQFIFQYYEKEERGRGNFPDRFSARQFPNYSSELNVNALLLGDSALYLCANGGNTEAFFGQGTRLTVV.